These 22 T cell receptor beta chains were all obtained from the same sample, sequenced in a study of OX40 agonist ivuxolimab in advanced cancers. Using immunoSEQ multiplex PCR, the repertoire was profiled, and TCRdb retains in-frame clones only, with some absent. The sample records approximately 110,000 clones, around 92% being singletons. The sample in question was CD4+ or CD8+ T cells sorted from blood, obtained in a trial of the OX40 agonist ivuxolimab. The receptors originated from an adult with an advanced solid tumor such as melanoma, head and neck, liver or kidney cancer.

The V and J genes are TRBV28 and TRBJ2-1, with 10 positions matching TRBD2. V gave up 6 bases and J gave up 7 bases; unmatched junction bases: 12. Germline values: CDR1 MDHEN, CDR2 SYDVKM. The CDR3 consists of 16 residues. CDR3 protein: CASSSPLAGFINEQFF. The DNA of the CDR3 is TGTGCCAGCAGCTCCCCACTAGCGGGATTCATTAATGAGCAGTTCTTC.

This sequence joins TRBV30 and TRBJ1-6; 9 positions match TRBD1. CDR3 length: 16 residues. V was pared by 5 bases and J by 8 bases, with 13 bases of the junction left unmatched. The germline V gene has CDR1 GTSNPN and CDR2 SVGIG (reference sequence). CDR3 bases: TGTGCCTGGGATAGGAAGCAGGGACAGGGCCATTCACCCCTCCACTTT. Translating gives CAWDRKQGQGHSPLHF.

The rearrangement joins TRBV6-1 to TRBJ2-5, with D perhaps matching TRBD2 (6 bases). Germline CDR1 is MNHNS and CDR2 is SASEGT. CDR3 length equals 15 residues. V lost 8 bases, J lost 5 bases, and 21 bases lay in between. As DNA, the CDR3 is TGTGCCAGCCGCCCCAGGCCGGGAGTCGTGGAGACCCAGTACTTC. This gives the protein CASRPRPGVVETQYF.

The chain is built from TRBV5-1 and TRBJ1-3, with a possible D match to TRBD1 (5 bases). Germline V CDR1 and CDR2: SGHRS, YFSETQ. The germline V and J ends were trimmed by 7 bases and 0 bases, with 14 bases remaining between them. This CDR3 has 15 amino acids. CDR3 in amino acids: CASSWGESSGNTIYF. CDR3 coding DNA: TGCGCCAGCTCCTGGGGCGAAAGCTCTGGAAACACCATATATTTT.

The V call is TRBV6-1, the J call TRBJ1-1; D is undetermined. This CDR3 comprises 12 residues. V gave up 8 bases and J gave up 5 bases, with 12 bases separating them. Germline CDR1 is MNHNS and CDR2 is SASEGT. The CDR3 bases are TGTGCCAGCCTTCGCTCGGTAACTGAAGCTTTCTTT. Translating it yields CASLRSVTEAFF.

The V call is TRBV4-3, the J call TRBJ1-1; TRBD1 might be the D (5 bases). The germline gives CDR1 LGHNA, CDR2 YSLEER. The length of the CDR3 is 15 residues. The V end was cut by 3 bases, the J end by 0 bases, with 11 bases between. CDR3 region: CASSHPQGMNTEAFF. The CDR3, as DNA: TGCGCCAGCAGCCACCCTCAGGGTATGAACACTGAAGCTTTCTTT.

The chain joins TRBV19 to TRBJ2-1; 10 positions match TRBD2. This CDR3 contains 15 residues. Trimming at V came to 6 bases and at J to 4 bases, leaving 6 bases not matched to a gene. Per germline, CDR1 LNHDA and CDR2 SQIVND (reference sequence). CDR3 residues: CASSTSGVGYNEQFF. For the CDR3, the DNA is TGTGCCAGTAGCACTAGCGGGGTGGGGTACAATGAGCAGTTCTTC.

The CDR3 here is CASSDRGNTDTQYF. For the CDR3, the DNA is TGTGCCAGCAGTGATAGGGGAAACACAGATACGCAGTATTTT. V gene TRBV6-4 combines with J gene TRBJ2-3; D is perhaps TRBD1 (5 bases). CDR3 length: 14 amino acids. With 3 bases removed from V and 2 bases from J, the gap between germline ends came to 9 bases. CDR1 and CDR2 from the germline V gene are MRHNA and SNTAGT.

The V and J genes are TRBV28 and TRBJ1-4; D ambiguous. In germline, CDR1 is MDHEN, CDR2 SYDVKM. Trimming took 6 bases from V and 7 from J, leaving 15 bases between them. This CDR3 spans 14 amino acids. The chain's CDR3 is CASSAGKGGEKLFF. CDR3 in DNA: TGTGCCAGCAGCGCCGGGAAAGGAGGTGAAAAACTGTTTTTT.

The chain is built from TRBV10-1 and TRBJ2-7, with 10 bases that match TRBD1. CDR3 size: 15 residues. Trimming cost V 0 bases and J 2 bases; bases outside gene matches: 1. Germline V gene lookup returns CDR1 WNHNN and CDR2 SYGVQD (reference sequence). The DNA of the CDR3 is TGCGCCAGCAGTGAGTCGGGACAGGGGCCCTACGAGCAGTACTTC. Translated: CASSESGQGPYEQYF.

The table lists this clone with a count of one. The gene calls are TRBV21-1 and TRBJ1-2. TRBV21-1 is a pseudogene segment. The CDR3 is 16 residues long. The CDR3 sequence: CASSAPGTILNYGYTF. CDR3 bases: TGTGCCAGCAGCGCCCCCGGGACGATATTAAACTATGGCTACACCTTC.

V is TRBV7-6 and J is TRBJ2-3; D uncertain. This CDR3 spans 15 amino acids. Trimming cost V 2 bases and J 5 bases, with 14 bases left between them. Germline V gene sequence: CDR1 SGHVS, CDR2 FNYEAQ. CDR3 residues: CASSLIAVWGDTQYF. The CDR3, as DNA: TGTGCCAGCAGCTTAATCGCGGTTTGGGGAGATACGCAGTATTTT.

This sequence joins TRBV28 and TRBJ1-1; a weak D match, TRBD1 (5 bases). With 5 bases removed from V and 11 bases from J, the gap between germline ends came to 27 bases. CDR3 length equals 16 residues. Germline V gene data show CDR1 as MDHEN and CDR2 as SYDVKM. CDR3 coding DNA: TGTGCCAGCAGTCCCCACTCCGCCTTGTTCGGGGCCGGTGCTTTCTTT. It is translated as CASSPHSALFGAGAFF.

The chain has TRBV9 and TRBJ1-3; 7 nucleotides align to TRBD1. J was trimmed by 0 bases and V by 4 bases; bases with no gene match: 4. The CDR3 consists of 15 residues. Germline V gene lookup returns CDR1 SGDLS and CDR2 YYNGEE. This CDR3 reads CASSLGGHSGNTIYF. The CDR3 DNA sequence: TGTGCCAGCAGCCTAGGGGGCCACTCTGGAAACACCATATATTTT.

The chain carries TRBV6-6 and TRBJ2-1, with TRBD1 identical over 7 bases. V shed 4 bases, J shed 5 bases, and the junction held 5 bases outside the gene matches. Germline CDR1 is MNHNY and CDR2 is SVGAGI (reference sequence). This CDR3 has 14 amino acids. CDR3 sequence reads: CASSSGTVDNEQFF. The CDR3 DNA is TGTGCCAGCAGTTCCGGGACAGTAGACAATGAGCAGTTCTTC.

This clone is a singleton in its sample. The CDR3 here is CASSLLGQGQETQYF. The CDR3 bases are TGCGCCAGCAGCTTATTGGGACAGGGCCAAGAGACCCAGTACTTC. The rearrangement links TRBV5-1 to TRBJ2-5; TRBD1 matches at 9 bases. Trimming removed 2 bases from V and 1 base from J; junction bases left unmatched: 3. Per germline, CDR1 SGHRS and CDR2 YFSETQ. This CDR3 comprises 15 residues.

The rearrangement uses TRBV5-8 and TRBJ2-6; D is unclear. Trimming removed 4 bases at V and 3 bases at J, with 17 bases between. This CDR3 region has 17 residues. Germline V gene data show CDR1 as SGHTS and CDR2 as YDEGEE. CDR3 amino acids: CASSRAWFGGGANVLTF. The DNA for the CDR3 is TGTGCCAGCAGCCGTGCATGGTTCGGTGGTGGGGCCAACGTCCTGACTTTC.

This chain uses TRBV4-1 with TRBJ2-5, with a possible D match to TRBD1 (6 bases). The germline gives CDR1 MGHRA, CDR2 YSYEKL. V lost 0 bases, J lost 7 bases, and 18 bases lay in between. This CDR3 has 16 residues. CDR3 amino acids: CASSQEGGESRGTQYF. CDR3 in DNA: TGCGCCAGCAGCCAAGAAGGAGGAGAGTCCAGGGGGACCCAGTACTTC.

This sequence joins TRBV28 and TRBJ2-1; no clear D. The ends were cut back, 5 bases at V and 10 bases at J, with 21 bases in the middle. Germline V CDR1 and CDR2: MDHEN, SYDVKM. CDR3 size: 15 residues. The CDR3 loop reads CASSRADKGVGEQFF. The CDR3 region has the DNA TGTGCCAGCAGTCGGGCGGATAAAGGAGTAGGGGAGCAGTTCTTC.

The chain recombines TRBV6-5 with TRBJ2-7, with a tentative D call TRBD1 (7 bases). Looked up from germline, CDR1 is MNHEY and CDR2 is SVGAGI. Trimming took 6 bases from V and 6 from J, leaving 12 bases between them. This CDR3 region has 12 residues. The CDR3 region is CASSPQGGEQYF. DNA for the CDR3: TGTGCCAGCAGCCCGCAGGGGGGCGAGCAGTACTTC.

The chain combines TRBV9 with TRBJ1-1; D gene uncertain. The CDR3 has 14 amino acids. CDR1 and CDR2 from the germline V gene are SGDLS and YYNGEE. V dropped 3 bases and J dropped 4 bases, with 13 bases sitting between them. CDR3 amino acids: CASSGRPTSTEAFF. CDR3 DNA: TGTGCCAGCAGCGGAAGGCCGACCAGCACTGAAGCTTTCTTT.

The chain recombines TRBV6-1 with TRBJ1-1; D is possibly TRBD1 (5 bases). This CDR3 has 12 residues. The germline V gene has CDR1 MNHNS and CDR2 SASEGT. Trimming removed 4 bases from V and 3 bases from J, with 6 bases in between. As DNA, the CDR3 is TGTGCCAGCAGTGGACAGCACACTGAAGCTTTCTTT. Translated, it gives CASSGQHTEAFF.